Presented here are 22 T cell receptor beta chains from one specimen sequenced in a study of cytomegalovirus exposure and HLA in healthy donors. The PCR contained 60 Vbeta and 13 Jbeta primers. Generated by immunoSEQ multiplex PCR, the TCRdb table keeps only in-frame clones and is missing some. The repertoire has 86,000 or so clones, around 75% of them found once; the top ten carry approximately 15%. Sequenced material: PBMCs. Receptors originate from a woman aged 40 to 50 in good health and CMV-seropositive.

This chain uses TRBV2 with TRBJ1-4, with D perhaps matching TRBD1 (6 bases). The CDR3 contains 16 residues. Trimming took off 4 bases at V and 7 bases at J, with 19 bases between the two ends. The germline V gene encodes CDR1 SNHLY and CDR2 FYNNEI. CDR3 in DNA: TGTGCCAGCAGTGGGAAGACAGGAGGCGAGGGTGAAAAACTGTTTTTT. Translating gives CASSGKTGGEGEKLFF.

The rearrangement links TRBV5-3 to TRBJ2-2, with 9 bases that match TRBD2. TRBV5-3 is an ORF; its function is uncertain. This CDR3 has 20 residues. J lost 7 bases, V lost 7 bases, and 26 bases had no gene match. The CDR3 here is CARARGGSLSGSEGIGELFF. The CDR3 region has the DNA TGTGCCAGAGCACGCGGAGGCTCCCTTAGCGGGAGTGAGGGTATCGGGGAGCTGTTTTTT.

The chain employs TRBV19 and TRBJ1-2; D not resolved. V was trimmed by 5 bases and J by 4 bases, leaving 11 bases between them. This CDR3 comprises 13 residues. Germline assignment: CDR1 LNHDA and CDR2 SQIVND (reference sequence). CDR3 bases: TGTGCCAGTAGTGCGACACCAAGCTATGGCTACACCTTC. It is translated as CASSATPSYGYTF.

The genes are TRBV15 and TRBJ2-1; TRBD1 agrees at 9 bases. Germline assignment: CDR1 LNHNV and CDR2 YYDKDF (reference sequence). The V and J ends lost 4 bases and 6 bases, in that order; junction bases with no gene match: 10. CDR3 length: 16 residues. DNA of the CDR3: TGTGCCACCAGCAATGGGGACCCACAGGGGGCCAATGAGCAGTTCTTC. This encodes CATSNGDPQGANEQFF.

The chain recombines TRBV2 with TRBJ2-7; no firm D call. The germline V and J ends were trimmed by 1 base and 4 bases, with 11 bases remaining between them. The CDR3 is 14 amino acids. Germline CDR1 is SNHLY and CDR2 is FYNNEI. As DNA, the CDR3 is TGTGCCAGCAGTGAAGGAGATAGAAATTACGAGCAGTACTTC. Translation gives CASSEGDRNYEQYF. The full variable domain, completed using reference TRBV2 and TRBJ2-7, is EPEVTQTPSHQVTQMGQEVILRCVPISNHLYFYWYRQILGQKVEFLVSFYNNEISEKSEIFDDQFSVERPDGSNFTLKIRSTKLEDSAMYFCASSEGDRNYEQYFGPGTRLTVT.

This chain joins TRBV27 and TRBJ1-1, with no clear D. The CDR3 length is 12 residues. The germline CDR1 and CDR2 sequences are MNHEY and SMNVEV (reference sequence). V was pared by 3 bases and J by 5 bases, with 7 bases between. CDR3 sequence: CASSFSGTEAFF. CDR3 bases: TGTGCCAGCAGTTTCTCAGGTACTGAAGCTTTCTTT.

This sequence joins TRBV11-2 and TRBJ2-7, with TRBD2 matching 10 bases. The CDR3 covers 17 residues. Per the germline V gene, CDR1 is SGHAT and CDR2 is FQNNGV. With V trimmed by 5 bases and J by 2 bases, 12 bases remained unmatched. The CDR3 region is CASSAPLAGEPTYEQYF. As DNA, the CDR3 is TGTGCCAGCAGCGCGCCCCTAGCGGGAGAGCCAACCTACGAGCAGTACTTC.

This clone was found once. This chain connects TRBV19 to TRBJ2-2; the D gene is possibly TRBD2 (6 bases). V was cut by 6 bases and J by 2 bases, with 19 bases left in between. This CDR3 region has 17 residues. Germline values: CDR1 LNHDA, CDR2 SQIVND (reference sequence). CDR3 protein: CASSISGTAGNTGELFF. CDR3 DNA: TGTGCCAGTAGCATCAGTGGGACGGCGGGAAACACCGGGGAGCTGTTTTTT.

The genes are TRBV30 and TRBJ2-7; D unclear. Germline values: CDR1 GTSNPN, CDR2 SVGIG (reference sequence). The V gene lost 5 bases and the J gene lost 6 bases, with 17 bases spanning the gap. This CDR3 comprises 13 residues. CDR3 DNA: TGTGCCTGGGGCCACAATCTCCGAGGCGAGCAGTACTTC. Translated: CAWGHNLRGEQYF.

CDR3: CASSPQIGEKLFF. In nucleotides, the CDR3 is TGTGCCAGCTCACCACAGATCGGGGAAAAACTGTTTTTT. The chain employs TRBV18 and TRBJ1-4; D is unresolved. Trimming took 1 base from V and 8 from J, leaving 8 bases between them. This CDR3 has 13 residues. Germline CDR1 and CDR2: KGHSH and LQKENI.

The rearrangement joins TRBV28 to TRBJ1-5; 7 bases map to TRBD1. J gave up 7 bases and V 6 bases, and 12 bases lay outside the gene matches. CDR3 length: 15 amino acids. Germline loops: CDR1 MDHEN, CDR2 SYDVKM. The CDR3 DNA sequence: TGTGCCAGCAGGCTCCCACAGGGGAAGTTACAGCCCCAGCATTTT. This translates into CASRLPQGKLQPQHF.

The chain couples TRBV9 to TRBJ2-1, with D unclear. Trimming removed 0 bases from V and 5 bases from J, with 9 bases in between. CDR1 and CDR2 (germline): SGDLS, YYNGEE. This CDR3 has 14 residues. The CDR3 DNA reads TGTGCCAGCAGCGTAGGTTCCCTCGACAATGAGCAGTTCTTC. Residues: CASSVGSLDNEQFF.

The gene calls are TRBV20-1 and TRBJ2-7; a weak D match, TRBD1 (5 bases). Between the trimmed V and J ends, which lost 5 bases and 6 bases, there was a span of 11 bases. The CDR3 sequence is 11 residues long. Germline V lookup: CDR1 DFQATT, CDR2 SNEGSKA (reference sequence). The CDR3 here is CSALTDTEQYF. CDR3 DNA: TGCAGTGCTCTGACAGATACCGAGCAGTACTTC.

This clone was picked up one time. V is TRBV10-3 and J is TRBJ2-7, with 8 bases lining up with TRBD1. The V and J ends lost 6 bases and 6 bases, in that order; junction bases with no gene match: 10. The CDR3 is 14 amino acids. Germline V CDR1 and CDR2: ENHRY, SYGVKD. The chain's CDR3 is CAISQRGQEGEQYF. CDR3 sequence (DNA): TGTGCCATCAGCCAGAGGGGACAGGAAGGCGAGCAGTACTTC.

The chain recombines TRBV9 with TRBJ1-1; 7 nucleotides agree with TRBD1. The V gene's germline CDR1 is SGDLS and CDR2 YYNGEE. This CDR3 region has 12 residues. V lost 4 bases, J lost 8 bases, and 5 bases stayed unmatched. The CDR3 region is CASSRGQTEAFF. CDR3 nucleotides: TGTGCCAGCAGCAGGGGACAGACCGAAGCTTTCTTT.

The V and J genes are TRBV7-9 and TRBJ2-7; 9 nucleotides match TRBD1. Germline trimming cut 5 bases from V and 4 bases from J; bases unmatched to any gene: 6. The CDR3 runs to 14 residues. Germline V CDR1 and CDR2: SEHNR, FQNEAQ (reference sequence). The CDR3 DNA sequence: TGTGCCAGCAGCCCCCGGACAGGGGAGTACGAGCAGTACTTC. Encoded protein: CASSPRTGEYEQYF.

The chain has TRBV4-1 and TRBJ2-5, with D possibly being TRBD1 (6 bases). The CDR3 is made up of 13 amino acids. V was clipped by 7 bases and J by 5 bases, with 14 bases between them. The germline gives CDR1 MGHRA, CDR2 YSYEKL. The CDR3, as DNA: TGCGCCAGCAAAGGGGCAGGGGACGAGACCCAGTACTTC. Its translation: CASKGAGDETQYF.

This chain connects TRBV7-2 to TRBJ2-5, with D maybe TRBD1 (6 bases). This CDR3 is built from 13 residues. The germline gives CDR1 SGHTA, CDR2 FQGNSA. V lost 5 bases and J 7 bases, leaving 14 bases between the germline ends. CDR3 DNA: TGTGCCAGCAGCCCCGGAAGGGGGTCGACCCAGTACTTC. This gives the protein CASSPGRGSTQYF.

The gene calls are TRBV29-1 and TRBJ2-7; TRBD1 might be the D (5 bases). CDR3 length: 12 amino acids. The V end lost 6 bases, the J end lost 0 bases, and 9 bases lay between the germline ends. The germline CDR1 and CDR2 sequences are SQVTM and ANQGSEA. DNA for the CDR3: TGCAGCGTCGGACATAACTCCTACGAGCAGTACTTC. This gives the protein CSVGHNSYEQYF.

V usage is TRBV4-3 and J usage is TRBJ2-1, with TRBD2 matching 10 bases. Germline V gene lookup returns CDR1 LGHNA and CDR2 YSLEER. V gave up 0 bases and J gave up 10 bases; unmatched junction bases: 9. The CDR3 is 16 residues long. CDR3 nucleotides: TGCGCCAGCAGCCAAGACGGAGCGGGAGGGTTGGAGGAGCAGTTCTTC. Protein product: CASSQDGAGGLEEQFF.

This clone was recorded a few times. V is TRBV10-3 and J is TRBJ1-5; no definite D call. The CDR3 contains 12 residues. V lost 8 bases to trimming and J lost 3 bases, with 8 bases between them. The V gene's germline CDR1 is ENHRY and CDR2 SYGVKD. As DNA, the CDR3 is TGTGCCATCGGGAGTAACAATCAGCCCCAGCATTTT. Translation gives CAIGSNNQPQHF.

The chain uses TRBV9 and TRBJ2-7, with a tentative D call TRBD2 (5 bases). V lost 3 bases, J lost 3 bases, and 19 bases lay in between. Germline V gene sequence: CDR1 SGDLS, CDR2 YYNGEE. This CDR3 contains 16 residues. The CDR3 reads CASSANFGKGLYEQYF. CDR3 nucleotide sequence: TGTGCCAGCAGCGCCAATTTCGGGAAAGGGCTCTACGAGCAGTACTTC.